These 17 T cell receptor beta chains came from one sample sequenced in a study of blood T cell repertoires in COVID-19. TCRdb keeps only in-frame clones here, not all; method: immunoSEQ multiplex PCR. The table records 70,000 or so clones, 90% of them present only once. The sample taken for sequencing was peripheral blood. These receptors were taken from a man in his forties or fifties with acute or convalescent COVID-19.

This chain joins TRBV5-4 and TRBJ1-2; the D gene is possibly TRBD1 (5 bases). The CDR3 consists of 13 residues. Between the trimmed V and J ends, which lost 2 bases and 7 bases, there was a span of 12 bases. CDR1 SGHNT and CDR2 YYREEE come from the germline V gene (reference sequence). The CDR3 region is CASSFGRDFGYTF. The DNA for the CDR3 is TGTGCCAGCAGCTTCGGCAGGGACTTTGGCTACACCTTC.

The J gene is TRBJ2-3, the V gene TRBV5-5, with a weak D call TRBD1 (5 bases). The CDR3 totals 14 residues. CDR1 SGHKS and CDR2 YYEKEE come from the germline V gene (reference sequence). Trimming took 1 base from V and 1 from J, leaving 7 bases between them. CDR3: CASSLQGGTDTQYF. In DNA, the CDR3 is TGTGCCAGCAGCTTGCAGGGCGGCACAGATACGCAGTATTTT.

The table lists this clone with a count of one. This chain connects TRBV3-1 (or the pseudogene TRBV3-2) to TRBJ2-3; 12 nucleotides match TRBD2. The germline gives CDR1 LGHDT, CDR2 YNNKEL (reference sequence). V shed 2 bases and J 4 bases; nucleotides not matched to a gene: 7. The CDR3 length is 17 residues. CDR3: CASSQPLAGGPPDTQYF. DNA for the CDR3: TGTGCCAGCAGCCAACCCCTAGCGGGAGGGCCCCCAGATACGCAGTATTTT.

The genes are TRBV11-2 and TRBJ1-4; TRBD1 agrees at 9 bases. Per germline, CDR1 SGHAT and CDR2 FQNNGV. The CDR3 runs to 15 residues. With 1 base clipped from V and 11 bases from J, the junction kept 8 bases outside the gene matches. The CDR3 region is CASSLAGGTGLKLFF. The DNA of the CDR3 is TGTGCCAGCAGCTTAGCGGGCGGGACAGGGCTGAAACTGTTTTTT.

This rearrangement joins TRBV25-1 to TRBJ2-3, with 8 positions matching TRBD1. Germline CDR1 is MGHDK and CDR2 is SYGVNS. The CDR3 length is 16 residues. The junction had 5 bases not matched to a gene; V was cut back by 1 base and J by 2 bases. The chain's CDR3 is CASSESDREDTDTQYF. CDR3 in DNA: TGTGCCAGCAGTGAATCGGACAGGGAGGACACAGATACGCAGTATTTT.

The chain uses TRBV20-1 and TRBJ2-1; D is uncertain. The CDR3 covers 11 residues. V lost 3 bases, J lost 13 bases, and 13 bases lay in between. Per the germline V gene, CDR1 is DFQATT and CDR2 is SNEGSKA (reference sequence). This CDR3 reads CSASGLQVQFF. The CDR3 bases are TGCAGTGCTAGTGGGCTCCAGGTTCAGTTCTTC.

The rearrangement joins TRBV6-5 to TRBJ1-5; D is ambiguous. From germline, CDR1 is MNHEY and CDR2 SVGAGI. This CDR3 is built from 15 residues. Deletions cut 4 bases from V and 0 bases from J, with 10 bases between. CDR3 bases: TGTGCCAGCAGTTGGTCCGCGTATAGCAATCAGCCCCAGCATTTT. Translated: CASSWSAYSNQPQHF.

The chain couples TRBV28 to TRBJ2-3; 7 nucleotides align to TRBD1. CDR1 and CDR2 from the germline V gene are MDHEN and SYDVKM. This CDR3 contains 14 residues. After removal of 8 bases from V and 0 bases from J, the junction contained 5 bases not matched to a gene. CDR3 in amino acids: CASWPQGSTDTQYF. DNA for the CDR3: TGTGCCAGCTGGCCACAGGGGAGCACAGATACGCAGTATTTT.

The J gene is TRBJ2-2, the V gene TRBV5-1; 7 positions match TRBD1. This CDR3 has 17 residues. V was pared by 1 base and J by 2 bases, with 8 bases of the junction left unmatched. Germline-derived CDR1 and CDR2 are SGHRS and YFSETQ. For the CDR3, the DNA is TGCGCCAGCAGCTTGAGTCAGACAGGGCTCAACACCGGGGAGCTGTTTTTT. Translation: CASSLSQTGLNTGELFF.

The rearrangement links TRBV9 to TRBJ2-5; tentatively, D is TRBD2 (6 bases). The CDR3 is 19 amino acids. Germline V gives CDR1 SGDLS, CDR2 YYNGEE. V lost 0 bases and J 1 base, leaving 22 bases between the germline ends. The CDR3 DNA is TGTGCCAGCAGCGTAGAGGGGAGGTTGGTTGCGGGACTCCAAGAGACCCAGTACTTC. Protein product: CASSVEGRLVAGLQETQYF.

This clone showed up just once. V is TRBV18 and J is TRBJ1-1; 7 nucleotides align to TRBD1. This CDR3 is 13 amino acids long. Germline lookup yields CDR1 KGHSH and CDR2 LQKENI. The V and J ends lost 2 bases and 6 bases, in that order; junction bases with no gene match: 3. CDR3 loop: CASSPTGTAEAFF. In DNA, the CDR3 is TGTGCCAGCTCACCAACTGGGACAGCTGAAGCTTTCTTT.

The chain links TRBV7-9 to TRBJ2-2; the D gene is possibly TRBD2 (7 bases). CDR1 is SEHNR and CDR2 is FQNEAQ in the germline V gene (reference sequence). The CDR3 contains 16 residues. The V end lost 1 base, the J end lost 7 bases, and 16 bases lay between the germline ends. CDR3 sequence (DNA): TGTGCCAGCAGCTTAGACACACGGGGGGCCCACGGGGAGCTGTTTTTT. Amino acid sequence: CASSLDTRGAHGELFF.

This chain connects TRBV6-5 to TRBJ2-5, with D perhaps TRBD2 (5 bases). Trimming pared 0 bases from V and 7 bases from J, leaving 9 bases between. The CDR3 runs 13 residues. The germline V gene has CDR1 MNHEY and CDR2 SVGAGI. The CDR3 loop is CASSYSEDGTQYF. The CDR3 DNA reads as TGTGCCAGCAGTTACTCGGAGGACGGGACCCAGTACTTC.

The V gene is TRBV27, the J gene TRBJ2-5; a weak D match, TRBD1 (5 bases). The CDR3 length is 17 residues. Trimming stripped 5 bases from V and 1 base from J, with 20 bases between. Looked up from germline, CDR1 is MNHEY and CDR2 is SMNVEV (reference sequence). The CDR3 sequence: CASSPISPQGTQETQYF. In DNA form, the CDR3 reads TGTGCCAGCAGTCCTATATCCCCTCAGGGAACCCAAGAGACCCAGTACTTC.

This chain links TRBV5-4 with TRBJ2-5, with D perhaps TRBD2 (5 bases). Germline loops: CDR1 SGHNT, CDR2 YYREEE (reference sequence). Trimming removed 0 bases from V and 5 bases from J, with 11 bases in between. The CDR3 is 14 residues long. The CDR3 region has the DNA TGTGCCAGCAGCTTGGCCGGGGTTGGGGAGACCCAGTACTTC. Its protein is CASSLAGVGETQYF.

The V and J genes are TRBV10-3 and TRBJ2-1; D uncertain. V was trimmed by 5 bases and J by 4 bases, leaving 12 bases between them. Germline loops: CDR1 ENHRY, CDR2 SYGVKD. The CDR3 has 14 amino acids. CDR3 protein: CAISSFPEYNEQFF. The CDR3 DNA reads TGTGCCATCAGTTCCTTCCCCGAGTACAATGAGCAGTTCTTC.

This chain's CDR3 is CASSQDWGPGNTIYF. The CDR3 DNA reads TGTGCCAGCAGCCAAGACTGGGGGCCCGGAAACACCATATATTTT. This chain links TRBV3-1 (or the pseudogene TRBV3-2) with TRBJ1-3; tentatively, D is TRBD1 (6 bases). Germline V gene data show CDR1 as LGHDT and CDR2 as YNNKEL (reference sequence). The CDR3 is made up of 15 amino acids. Between the trimmed V and J ends, which lost 0 bases and 4 bases, there was a span of 10 bases.